A single sample is the source of the 18 T cell receptor beta chains below, sequenced in a study of T cells in localized non-small cell lung cancer. Sequencing was performed with immunoSEQ multiplex PCR; in TCRdb, only in-frame clones are kept and a portion is missing. The sample carries roughly 40,000 clones, 85% to 90% recorded once. Sequences were derived from peripheral blood, sampled before any cancer treatment. The receptors here all came from a man between 18 and 49 years old with stage I lung adenocarcinoma.

The gene calls are TRBV5-6 and TRBJ1-3; a possible D gene is TRBD1 (6 bases). The CDR3 runs to 15 residues. V shed 3 bases and J shed 0 bases, with 10 bases lying between them. Germline V lookup: CDR1 SGHDT, CDR2 YYEEEE. CDR3 sequence (DNA): TGTGCCAGCAGCTCCGGACAGTCCTCTGGAAACACCATATATTTT. This translates into CASSSGQSSGNTIYF.

J is TRBJ1-1 and V is TRBV6-5, with D possibly TRBD1 on 6 matching bases. The CDR3 has 14 residues. Germline lookup yields CDR1 MNHEY and CDR2 SVGAGI. V was pared by 6 bases and J by 4 bases, with 15 bases between. The CDR3 nucleotides are TGTGCCAGCAGCGAAACAGGGTTTGGCACTGAAGCTTTCTTT. Residues: CASSETGFGTEAFF.

The CDR3 DNA follows: TGTGCCAGTAGTATAAGTAGTGCAGGGGCCTCCTACGAGCAGTACTTC. This gives the protein CASSISSAGASYEQYF. The J gene is TRBJ2-7, the V gene TRBV19, with TRBD1 as a possible D gene (6 bases). Trimming cost V 2 bases and J 0 bases, with 14 bases left between them. CDR1 is LNHDA and CDR2 is SQIVND in the germline V gene (reference sequence). This CDR3 has 16 residues.

This rearrangement joins TRBV4-2 to TRBJ2-3, with TRBD2 identical over 9 bases. Germline values: CDR1 LGHNA, CDR2 YNFKEQ. The V gene end was trimmed by 1 base and the J gene end by 5 bases; junction bases not matched to a gene: 7. This CDR3 contains 16 residues. For the CDR3, the DNA is TGTGCCAGCAGCCAAGGTGGCGCGGGGGGGCAAGATACGCAGTATTTT. Translated: CASSQGGAGGQDTQYF.

V and J are TRBV5-8 and TRBJ2-1; D remains unclear. V gave up 4 bases and J gave up 5 bases, with 16 bases separating them. Germline V gene sequence: CDR1 SGHTS, CDR2 YDEGEE. The CDR3 has 15 amino acids. The CDR3 DNA follows: TGTGCCAGCAGCCACACCGCTGTAGCTCACAATGAGCAGTTCTTC. Encoded protein: CASSHTAVAHNEQFF.

The genes are TRBV4-1 and TRBJ1-5; the D gene is possibly TRBD1 (5 bases). The V end lost 1 base, the J end lost 3 bases, and 16 bases lay between the germline ends. This CDR3 is 17 amino acids long. Germline lookup yields CDR1 MGHRA and CDR2 YSYEKL. The CDR3 nucleotides read TGCGCCAGCAGCCAAGTGTCGGCGGGACTACACAATCAGCCCCAGCATTTT. This gives the protein CASSQVSAGLHNQPQHF.

The V gene is TRBV9, the J gene TRBJ2-2; the D call may be TRBD1 or TRBD2 (6 bases each). Germline V lookup: CDR1 SGDLS, CDR2 YYNGEE. Trimming pared 0 bases from V and 9 bases from J, leaving 12 bases between. The CDR3 covers 14 residues. CDR3 sequence (DNA): TGTGCCAGCAGCGTAGCCCCCGGGGGCAGGGAGCTGTTTTTT. It codes for CASSVAPGGRELFF. Using reference TRBV9 and TRBJ2-2 for the parts outside the CDR3, the full variable domain is DSGVTQTPKHLITATGQRVTLRCSPRSGDLSVYWYQQSLDQGLQFLIQYYNGEERAKGNILERFSAQQFPDLHSELNLSSLELGDSALYFCASSVAPGGRELFFGEGSRLTVL.

The V call is TRBV6-5, the J call TRBJ1-1; 8 bases are shared with TRBD1. Germline assignment: CDR1 MNHEY and CDR2 SVGAGI. With V trimmed by 8 bases and J by 3 bases, 8 bases remained unmatched. CDR3 length: 14 residues. For the CDR3, the DNA is TGTGCCAGCGGTAAGACAGGGGACTACACTGAAGCTTTCTTT. Encoded protein: CASGKTGDYTEAFF.

The J gene is TRBJ2-1, the V gene TRBV2; D might be TRBD1 or TRBD2, each matching 5 bases. The CDR3 is made up of 16 amino acids. V gave up 5 bases and J gave up 1 base, with 15 bases separating them. The germline gives CDR1 SNHLY, CDR2 FYNNEI. CDR3 in amino acids: CASSRGIGTSYNEQFF. The CDR3 DNA follows: TGTGCCAGCAGTCGAGGTATTGGGACGTCCTACAATGAGCAGTTCTTC.

The rearrangement links TRBV25-1 to TRBJ1-2; D uncertain. V was shortened by 6 bases and J by 8 bases, with 16 bases between the two germline ends. Germline CDR1 is MGHDK and CDR2 is SYGVNS. This CDR3 has 13 residues. The CDR3 nucleotides are TGTGCCAGCAGCGTCCTTAAGGGAGGAGGCTACACCTTC. Translated: CASSVLKGGGYTF.

The chain joins TRBV19 to TRBJ1-4, with a possible D match to TRBD1 (6 bases). Germline V gives CDR1 LNHDA, CDR2 SQIVND (reference sequence). This CDR3 comprises 14 residues. The ends were cut back, 5 bases at V and 12 bases at J, with 19 bases in the middle. The CDR3 bases are TGTGCCAGTAGTCTCCTCGGGGCAGGGGAAGAACTGTTTTTT. Protein product: CASSLLGAGEELFF.

This clone was seen a single time. DNA for the CDR3: TGTGCCAGCAGCGTAGCGGGCCAGGGGAGTGAAAAACTGTTTTTT. This gives the protein CASSVAGQGSEKLFF. V is TRBV9 and J is TRBJ1-4; D may be TRBD1 (6 bases). Germline values: CDR1 SGDLS, CDR2 YYNGEE. The CDR3 sequence is 15 residues long. Between the trimmed V and J ends, which lost 0 bases and 7 bases, there was a span of 13 bases.

This chain joins TRBV6-6 and TRBJ2-7; 11 bases align to TRBD1. V lost 6 bases to trimming and J lost 6 bases; unmatched junction nucleotides: 7. Germline V gene sequence: CDR1 MNHNY, CDR2 SVGAGI (reference sequence). The CDR3 runs to 14 residues. CDR3 amino acids: CASRLPGTGGEQYF. The CDR3, as DNA: TGTGCCAGCAGATTACCCGGGACAGGGGGCGAGCAGTACTTC.

The CDR3: CASSLALDSPLHF. In DNA, the CDR3 is TGTGCCAGCAGCTTGGCCCTGGATTCACCCCTCCACTTT. This chain joins TRBV5-6 and TRBJ1-6; D gene ambiguous. There are 13 residues in the CDR3. V was clipped by 0 bases and J by 8 bases, with 6 bases between them. Per the germline V gene, CDR1 is SGHDT and CDR2 is YYEEEE.

V and J are TRBV30 and TRBJ2-2; TRBD2 is a possible D gene (5 bases). V was clipped by 1 base and J by 11 bases, with 11 bases between them. CDR1 and CDR2 from the germline V gene are GTSNPN and SVGIG (reference sequence). The CDR3 totals 12 residues. CDR3 DNA: TGTGCCTGGAGTGGGGAGTGGGGAGAGCTGTTTTTT. Translated, it gives CAWSGEWGELFF.

The J gene is TRBJ2-3, the V gene TRBV21-1. TRBV21-1 is reported as a pseudogene. The CDR3 loop spans 21 amino acids. The CDR3 here is CASSKGRDGTGETHIADTQYF. The DNA of the CDR3 is TGTGCCAGCAGCAAAGGTCGAGACGGGACCGGAGAGACCCATATCGCAGATACGCAGTATTTT.

The chain has TRBV7-9 and TRBJ1-2, with 7 bases aligning to TRBD1. CDR1 and CDR2 (germline): SEHNR, FQNEAQ (reference sequence). This CDR3 comprises 15 residues. Trimming at V came to 3 bases and at J to 8 bases, leaving 12 bases not matched to a gene. The CDR3, as DNA: TGTGCCAGCAGCTTCCCGACAGGGCTCTCGTGGGGCTACACCTTC. Translated: CASSFPTGLSWGYTF.

The genes are TRBV20-1 and TRBJ2-7; no clear D gene. Trimming removed 7 bases at V and 2 bases at J, with 9 bases between. There are 11 residues in the CDR3. CDR1 and CDR2 from the germline V gene are DFQATT and SNEGSKA (reference sequence). The CDR3 DNA reads as TGCAGTGTAACCCAGACCTACGAGCAGTACTTC. As protein: CSVTQTYEQYF.